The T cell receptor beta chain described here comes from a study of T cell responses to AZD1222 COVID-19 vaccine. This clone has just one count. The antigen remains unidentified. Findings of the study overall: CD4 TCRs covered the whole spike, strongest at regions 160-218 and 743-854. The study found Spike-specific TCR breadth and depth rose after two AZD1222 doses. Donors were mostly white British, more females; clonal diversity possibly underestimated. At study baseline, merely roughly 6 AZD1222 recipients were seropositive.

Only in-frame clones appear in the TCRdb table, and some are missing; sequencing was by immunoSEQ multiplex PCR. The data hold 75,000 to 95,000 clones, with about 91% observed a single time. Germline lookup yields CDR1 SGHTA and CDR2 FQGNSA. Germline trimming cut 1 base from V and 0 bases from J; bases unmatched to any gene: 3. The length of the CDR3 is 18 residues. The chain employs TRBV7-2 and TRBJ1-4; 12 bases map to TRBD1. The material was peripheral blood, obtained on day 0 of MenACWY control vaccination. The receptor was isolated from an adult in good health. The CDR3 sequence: CASSLGWDRGPTNEKLFF. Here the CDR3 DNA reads TGTGCCAGCAGCTTAGGTTGGGACAGGGGGCCAACTAATGAAAAACTGTTTTTT.